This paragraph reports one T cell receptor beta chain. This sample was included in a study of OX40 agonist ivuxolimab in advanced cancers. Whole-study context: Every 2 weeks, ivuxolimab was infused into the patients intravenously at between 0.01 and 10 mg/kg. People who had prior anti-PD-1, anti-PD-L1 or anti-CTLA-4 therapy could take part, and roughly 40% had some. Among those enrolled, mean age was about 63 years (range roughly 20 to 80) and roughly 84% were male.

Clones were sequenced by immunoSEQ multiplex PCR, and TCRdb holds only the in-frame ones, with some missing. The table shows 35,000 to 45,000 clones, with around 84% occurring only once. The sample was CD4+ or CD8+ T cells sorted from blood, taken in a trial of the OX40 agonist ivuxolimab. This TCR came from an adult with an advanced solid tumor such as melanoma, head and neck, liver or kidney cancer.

CDR3 loop: CASSDRDRGYEQYF. CDR3 nucleotide sequence: TGTGCCAGTAGCGACCGGGACAGGGGATACGAGCAGTACTTC. This chain joins TRBV19 and TRBJ2-7, with 10 bases identical to TRBD1. CDR1 is LNHDA and CDR2 is SQIVND in the germline V gene (reference sequence). V lost 6 bases, J lost 4 bases, and 6 bases stayed unmatched. The CDR3 is 14 amino acids.